This is a list of T cell receptor beta chains from one sample in a study of T cell changes during pregnancy in multiple sclerosis. Sequencing used immunoSEQ multiplex PCR; TCRdb keeps in-frame clones, though not all of them. Of tens of thousands of clones in the sample, over 85% were seen once. The source was peripheral blood, collected in the second trimester of pregnancy. These receptor sequences come from a female donor with multiple sclerosis, enrolled in a pregnancy study. Both conserved end residues are part of each CDR3. The D gene is left open where the match is weak. The size field is filled for only some rows; it gives once, few, many or a size class.

v_gene	abundance	j_gene	d_gene	CDR3nt	CDR3aa
TRBV11-3	once	TRBJ2-3	NA	TGTGCCAGCAGCTTAGGGATCCCTTGGGGGGGCACAGATACGCAGTATTTT	CASSLGIPWGGTDTQYF
TRBV5-5	NA	TRBJ1-2	TRBD1	TGTGCCAGCAGCGCACTTCCCGGGACAGGGGCTCGGGAGTATGGCTACACCTTC	CASSALPGTGAREYGYTF
TRBV30	NA	TRBJ2-1	TRBD2	TGTGCCTGGAGTGCCTTCCAATTAGCGGGGGAGTACAATGAGCAGTTCTTC	CAWSAFQLAGEYNEQFF
TRBV5-1	NA	TRBJ1-6	TRBD1	TGCGCCAGCAGCGGAGGGACAGGGTTAGATAATTCACCCCTCCACTTT	CASSGGTGLDNSPLHF
TRBV5-8	NA	TRBJ2-4	NA	TGTGCCAGCAGCTTGGGCCTGGACATGAACATTCAGTACTTC	CASSLGLDMNIQYF
TRBV7-2	NA	TRBJ2-7	NA	TGTGCCAGCAGCCCGATAACGGTTGGCGAGCAGTACTTC	CASSPITVGEQYF
TRBV28	once	TRBJ1-4	NA	TGTGCCAGCAGCCCTCTACGGGAAAAACTGTTTTTT	CASSPLREKLFF
TRBV9	NA	TRBJ2-2	NA	TGTGCCAGCAGCGTAGAGGATGAGGGCTCAGACACCGGGGAGCTGTTTTTT	CASSVEDEGSDTGELFF
TRBV5-6	NA	TRBJ2-1	TRBD2	TGTGCCAGTAATAGCGGGAGTGCCTACAATGAGCAGTTCTTC	CASNSGSAYNEQFF
TRBV5-4	NA	TRBJ1-6	TRBD1	TGTGCCAGCAGCTTGGGTGGGAAACAGGGGTCCCTACCTAATTCACCCCTCCACTTT	CASSLGGKQGSLPNSPLHF
TRBV28	once	TRBJ2-7	NA	TGTGCCAGCAGTTCACAGGGTGCCCACGAGCAGTACTTC	CASSSQGAHEQYF
TRBV28	NA	TRBJ2-1	TRBD2	TGTGCCAGCAGAGTGGGGCTAGCGGGACTCTACAATGAGCAGTTCTTC	CASRVGLAGLYNEQFF
TRBV19	once	TRBJ2-7	TRBD2	TGTGCCAGTTGGGGGGGGTCCTCCGAGCAGTACTTC	CASWGGSSEQYF
TRBV4-2	NA	TRBJ2-6	NA	TGTGCCAGCAGCCAAGTCCGGAGCTCTGGGGCCAACGTCCTGACTTTC	CASSQVRSSGANVLTF
TRBV11-2	NA	TRBJ1-2	TRBD1	TGTGCCAGCAGCTTAGCACAGGGGGGGGCCTATGGCTACACCTTC	CASSLAQGGAYGYTF
TRBV9	NA	TRBJ2-4	NA	TGTGCCAGCAGCGTGAGGGAGCGGGCGGCCAAAAACATTCAGTACTTC	CASSVRERAAKNIQYF